These T cell receptor beta chains were read from a single sample in a study of radiation and T cells in renal cell carcinoma. Profiled with immunoSEQ multiplex PCR; TCRdb holds only in-frame clones, not every one. The repertoire has about 130,000 clones, over 75% of them found once; the top ten carry approximately 6.3%. This sample comprised blood, obtained from a patient whose treatment included radiotherapy and nephrectomy. All receptors derive from a man aged 50 or older with renal cell carcinoma. CDR3s include the opening cysteine and the closing phenylalanine or tryptophan. Each record gives: clone size, J gene, V gene, D gene, CDR3 protein, CDR3 DNA. A D gene is named only where the DNA matches it firmly. Size is stated for part of the rows, as once, few or many counts, or as a class when the clone is expanded.

few,TRBJ1-5,TRBV11-2,TRBD1,CASSLGSHRGRKGNQPQHF,TGTGCCAGCAGCTTAGGAAGTCACAGGGGGCGGAAGGGCAATCAGCCCCAGCATTTT
many,TRBJ2-2,TRBV7-6,-,CASSFQGGANTGELFF,TGTGCCAGCAGCTTTCAGGGGGGAGCGAACACCGGGGAGCTGTTTTTT
-,TRBJ1-5,TRBV6-5,-,CASSWTAHQPQHF,TGTGCCAGCAGCTGGACCGCTCATCAGCCCCAGCATTTT
-,TRBJ2-6,TRBV4-1,-,CASSPQRVLGANVLTF,TGCGCCAGCAGCCCCCAAAGGGTCCTGGGGGCCAACGTCCTGACTTTC
-,TRBJ1-1,TRBV4-1,-,CASSQEPLTPNTEAFF,TGCGCCAGCAGCCAAGAACCCCTGACCCCGAACACTGAAGCTTTCTTT
-,TRBJ2-2,TRBV9,TRBD2,CASSVVGTSGAGELFF,TGTGCCAGCAGCGTAGTTGGGACTAGCGGGGCCGGGGAGCTGTTTTTT
-,TRBJ1-1,TRBV29-1,TRBD1,CSVVGQMNTEAFF,TGCAGCGTGGTGGGACAGATGAACACTGAAGCTTTCTTT
once,TRBJ2-7,TRBV7-6,-,CASSLAGGVSRTYEQYF,TGTGCCAGCAGCTTAGCTGGGGGCGTTAGTCGCACCTACGAGCAGTACTTC
-,TRBJ1-4,TRBV7-6,TRBD1,CASSLGTGTYEKLFF,TGTGCCAGCAGCTTAGGGACAGGGACTTATGAAAAACTGTTTTTT
once,TRBJ1-2,TRBV5-1,-,CASSAAGANYGYTF,TGCGCCAGCAGCGCCGCGGGAGCTAACTATGGCTACACCTTC
once,TRBJ2-6,TRBV27,TRBD1,CASSWTGSGANVLTF,TGTGCCAGCAGTTGGACAGGGTCTGGGGCCAACGTCCTGACTTTC
few,TRBJ2-7,TRBV21-1,-,CASSKGVGGEEQYF,TGTGCCAGCAGCAAAGGGGTAGGAGGTGAAGAGCAGTACTTC
-,TRBJ2-7,TRBV4-2,-,CASSQDDRYEQYF,TGTGCCAGCAGCCAGGACGACAGGTACGAGCAGTACTTC
few,TRBJ2-2,TRBV2,-,CASIRENTGELFF,TGTGCCAGCATACGGGAGAACACCGGGGAGCTGTTTTTT
-,TRBJ1-3,TRBV9,-,CASSVGEGDTIYF,TGTGCCAGCAGCGTAGGAGAGGGGGACACCATATATTTT
-,TRBJ2-5,TRBV6-5,-,CASSFGETQYF,TGTGCCAGCAGCTTCGGAGAGACCCAGTACTTC
-,TRBJ2-7,TRBV5-5,-,CASSLSESSYEQYF,TGTGCCAGCAGCTTGTCAGAGAGCTCCTACGAGCAGTACTTC
-,TRBJ1-2,TRBV30,-,CASLDGNYGYTF,TGTGCCTCCCTAGACGGCAACTATGGCTACACCTTC
-,TRBJ1-2,TRBV5-1,-,CASSNGEHYGYTF,TGCGCCAGCTCCAACGGGGAGCACTATGGCTACACCTTC
-,TRBJ2-7,TRBV5-5,-,CASSFARSSYEQYF,TGTGCCAGCAGCTTTGCCAGGAGCTCCTACGAGCAGTACTTC
-,TRBJ2-7,TRBV7-8,-,CASSFLQGASYEQYF,TGTGCCAGCAGCTTCTTACAGGGAGCATCCTACGAGCAGTACTTC
many,TRBJ1-1,TRBV5-4,-,CASSLQGATEAFF,TGTGCCAGCAGCTTACAGGGAGCCACTGAAGCTTTCTTT
-,TRBJ2-5,TRBV7-9,-,CASSPQGVEETQYF,TGTGCCAGCAGCCCCCAGGGAGTAGAGGAGACCCAGTACTTC
-,TRBJ2-7,TRBV7-6,TRBD1,CASSLVTGGDRRSYEQYF,TGTGCCAGCAGCTTAGTTACGGGTGGGGACAGGCGATCCTACGAGCAGTACTTC
-,TRBJ2-7,TRBV7-3,-,CASSSPSEQYF,TGTGCCAGCAGCTCACCCTCCGAGCAGTACTTC
-,TRBJ2-3,TRBV19,TRBD2,CASSPSGGADTQYF,TGTGCCAGTAGCCCCAGCGGGGGGGCAGATACGCAGTATTTT
many,TRBJ2-3,TRBV9,-,CASSPRVGTTDTQYF,TGTGCCAGCAGCCCGAGGGTGGGAACTACAGATACGCAGTATTTT
-,TRBJ1-1,TRBV4-3,TRBD1,CASSFLGQGSTEAFF,TGCGCCAGCAGCTTCCTGGGACAGGGATCCACTGAAGCTTTCTTT
few,TRBJ1-5,TRBV27,-,CASSYTGYSNQPQHF,TGTGCCAGCAGCTATACAGGGTATAGCAATCAGCCCCAGCATTTT
-,TRBJ1-1,TRBV9,-,CASSAAVAGAEAFF,TGTGCCAGCAGCGCGGCTGTTGCGGGAGCTGAAGCTTTCTTT
-,TRBJ1-1,TRBV5-1,-,CASSLVRGMNTEAFF,TGCGCCAGCAGCTTGGTAAGGGGGATGAACACTGAAGCTTTCTTT
-,TRBJ2-7,TRBV5-4,TRBD1,CASSAGTGPSYEQYF,TGTGCCAGCAGCGCCGGGACAGGGCCTTCCTACGAGCAGTACTTC
-,TRBJ1-1,TRBV30,-,CAWSLTQGVTEAFF,TGTGCCTGGAGTTTAACACAGGGTGTCACTGAAGCTTTCTTT
-,TRBJ1-4,TRBV6-6,-,CASNPGRFNEKLFF,TGTGCCAGCAACCCCGGGAGGTTCAATGAAAAACTGTTTTTT
-,TRBJ2-3,TRBV9,TRBD2,CASSPGTRTFTDTQYF,TGTGCCAGCAGCCCAGGGACTAGGACCTTCACAGATACGCAGTATTTT
-,TRBJ2-1,TRBV27,-,CASSLSGGTSYNEQFF,TGTGCCAGCAGTTTATCTGGCGGAACCTCCTACAATGAGCAGTTCTTC
-,TRBJ2-7,TRBV9,-,CASSVGGAGGNEQYF,TGTGCCAGCAGCGTAGGTGGTGCGGGTGGAAACGAGCAGTACTTC
once,TRBJ2-5,TRBV9,-,CASSVAGSQETQYF,TGTGCCAGCAGCGTAGCTGGCAGCCAAGAGACCCAGTACTTC
once,TRBJ2-3,TRBV6-4,-,CASRTSTSSTDTQYF,TGTGCCAGCAGAACTAGCACATCTAGCACAGATACGCAGTATTTT
once,TRBJ2-4,TRBV7-8,TRBD1,CASSAAGTGWENIQYF,TGTGCCAGCAGCGCAGCCGGGACAGGGTGGGAAAACATTCAGTACTTC
-,TRBJ2-7,TRBV5-1,-,CASSLALDRAYEQYF,TGCGCCAGCAGCTTGGCCCTGGATAGGGCCTACGAGCAGTACTTC
-,TRBJ2-1,TRBV9,-,CASSFAPTHNEQFF,TGTGCCAGCAGTTTTGCCCCTACTCACAATGAGCAGTTCTTC
-,TRBJ2-1,TRBV7-3,-,CASSLSRSENEQFF,TGTGCCAGCAGCTTAAGTAGGTCAGAGAATGAGCAGTTCTTC
-,TRBJ2-7,TRBV6-5,TRBD1,CASSANRGLSYEQYF,TGTGCCAGCAGTGCAAACAGGGGGCTCTCCTACGAGCAGTACTTC
-,TRBJ2-1,TRBV7-8,-,CASSLFRGISYNEQFF,TGTGCCAGCAGCTTATTTCGGGGAATCTCCTACAATGAGCAGTTCTTC
-,TRBJ2-2,TRBV6-1,TRBD2,CASSTSGIPGELFF,TGTGCCAGCTCGACTAGCGGGATTCCCGGGGAGCTGTTTTTT
-,TRBJ2-6,TRBV5-5,-,CASSPKTGNSGANVLTF,TGTGCCAGCAGCCCTAAGACAGGAAACTCTGGGGCCAACGTCCTGACTTTC
-,TRBJ1-3,TRBV10-3,-,CAISEQTITSGNTIYF,TGTGCCATCAGTGAGCAGACAATCACCTCTGGAAACACCATATATTTT
-,TRBJ2-7,TRBV27,-,CASSLNAGTYEQYF,TGTGCCAGCAGTTTAAATGCCGGAACCTACGAGCAGTACTTC
-,TRBJ2-7,TRBV5-4,TRBD2,CASSPGLAGGFYEQYF,TGTGCCAGCAGCCCCGGACTAGCGGGAGGCTTTTACGAGCAGTACTTC
-,TRBJ2-5,TRBV28,TRBD2,CASSLISSGGETQYF,TGTGCCAGCAGTTTAATTTCTAGCGGAGGGGAGACCCAGTACTTC
-,TRBJ2-7,TRBV30,TRBD2,CAWSVQAGVPHEQYF,TGTGCCTGGAGTGTACAGGCGGGAGTCCCTCACGAGCAGTACTTC
-,TRBJ2-5,TRBV4-2,TRBD2,CASSQGTSDYQETQYF,TGTGCCAGCAGCCAAGGGACTAGCGACTACCAAGAGACCCAGTACTTC
-,TRBJ2-7,TRBV7-3,-,CASSTLPRQSSYEQYF,TGTGCCAGCAGCACCCTCCCCCGACAGAGCTCCTACGAGCAGTACTTC
-,TRBJ1-5,TRBV7-9,TRBD1,CASSLAGQGAQPQHF,TGTGCCAGCAGCTTGGCCGGACAGGGTGCTCAGCCCCAGCATTTT